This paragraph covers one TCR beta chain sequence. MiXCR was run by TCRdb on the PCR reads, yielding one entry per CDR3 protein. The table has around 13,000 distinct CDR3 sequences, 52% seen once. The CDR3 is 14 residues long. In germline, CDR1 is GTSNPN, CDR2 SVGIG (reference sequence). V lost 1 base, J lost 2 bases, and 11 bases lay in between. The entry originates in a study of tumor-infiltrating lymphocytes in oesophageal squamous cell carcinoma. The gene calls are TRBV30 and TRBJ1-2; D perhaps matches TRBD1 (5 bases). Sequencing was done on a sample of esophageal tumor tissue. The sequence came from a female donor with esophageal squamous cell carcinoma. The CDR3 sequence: CAWSGGRVNYGYTF. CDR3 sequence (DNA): TGTGCCTGGAGTGGCGGCAGGGTAAACTATGGCTACACCTTC.